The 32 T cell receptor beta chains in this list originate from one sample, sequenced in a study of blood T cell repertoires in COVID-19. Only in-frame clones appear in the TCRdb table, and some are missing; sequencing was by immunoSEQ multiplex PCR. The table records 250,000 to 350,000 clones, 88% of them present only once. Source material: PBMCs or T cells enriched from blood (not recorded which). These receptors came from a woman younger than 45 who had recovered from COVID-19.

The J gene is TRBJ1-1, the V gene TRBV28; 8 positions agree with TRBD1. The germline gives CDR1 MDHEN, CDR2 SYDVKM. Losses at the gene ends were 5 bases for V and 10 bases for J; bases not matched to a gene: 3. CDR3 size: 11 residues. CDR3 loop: CASSPDRVAFF. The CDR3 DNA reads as TGTGCCAGCAGTCCGGACAGGGTAGCTTTCTTT.

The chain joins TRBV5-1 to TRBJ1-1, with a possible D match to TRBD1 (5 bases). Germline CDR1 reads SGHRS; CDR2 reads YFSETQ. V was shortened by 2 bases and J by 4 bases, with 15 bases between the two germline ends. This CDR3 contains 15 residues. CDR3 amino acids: CASSFDRGRITEAFF. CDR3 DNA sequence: TGCGCCAGCAGCTTCGATCGGGGGAGGATCACTGAAGCTTTCTTT.

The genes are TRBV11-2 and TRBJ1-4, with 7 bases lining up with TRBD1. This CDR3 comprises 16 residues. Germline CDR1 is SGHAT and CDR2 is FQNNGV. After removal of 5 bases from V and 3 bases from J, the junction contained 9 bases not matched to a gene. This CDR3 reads CASSTPRDSPNEKLFF. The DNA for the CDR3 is TGTGCCAGCAGCACACCCCGGGACAGCCCTAATGAAAAACTGTTTTTT.

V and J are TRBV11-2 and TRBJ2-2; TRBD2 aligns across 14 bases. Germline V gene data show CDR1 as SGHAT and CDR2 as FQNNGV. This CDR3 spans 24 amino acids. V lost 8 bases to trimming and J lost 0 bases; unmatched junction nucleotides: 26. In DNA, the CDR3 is TGTGCCAGCCGTTTACAGGGGTCGGGTTTTGCAGGACTAGCGGGGGGTCCGAACACCGGGGAGCTGTTTTTT. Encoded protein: CASRLQGSGFAGLAGGPNTGELFF. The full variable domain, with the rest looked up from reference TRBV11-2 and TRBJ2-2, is EAGVAQSPRYKIIEKRQSVAFWCNPISGHATLYWYQQILGQGPKLLIQFQNNGVVDDSQLPKDRFSAERLKGVDSTLKIQPAKLEDSAVYLCASRLQGSGFAGLAGGPNTGELFFGEGSRLTVL.

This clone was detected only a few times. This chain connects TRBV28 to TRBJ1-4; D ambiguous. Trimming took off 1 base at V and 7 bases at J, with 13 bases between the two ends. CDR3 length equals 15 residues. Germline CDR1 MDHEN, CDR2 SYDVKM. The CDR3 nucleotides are TGTGCCAGCAGTTTATTCAGTCACTCGGGTGAAAAACTGTTTTTT. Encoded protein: CASSLFSHSGEKLFF.

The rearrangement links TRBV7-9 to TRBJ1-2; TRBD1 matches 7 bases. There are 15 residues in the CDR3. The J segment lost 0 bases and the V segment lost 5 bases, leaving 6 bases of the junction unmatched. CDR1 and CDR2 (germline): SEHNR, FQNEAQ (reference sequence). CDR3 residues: CASSPGQAPNYGYTF. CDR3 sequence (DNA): TGTGCCAGCAGCCCCGGACAGGCCCCTAACTATGGCTACACCTTC.

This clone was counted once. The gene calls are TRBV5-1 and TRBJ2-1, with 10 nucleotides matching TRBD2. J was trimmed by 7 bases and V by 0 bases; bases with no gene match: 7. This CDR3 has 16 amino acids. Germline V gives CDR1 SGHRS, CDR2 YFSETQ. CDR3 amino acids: CASSLVALAGVNEQFF. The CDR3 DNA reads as TGCGCCAGCAGCTTGGTAGCTCTAGCGGGAGTTAATGAGCAGTTCTTC.

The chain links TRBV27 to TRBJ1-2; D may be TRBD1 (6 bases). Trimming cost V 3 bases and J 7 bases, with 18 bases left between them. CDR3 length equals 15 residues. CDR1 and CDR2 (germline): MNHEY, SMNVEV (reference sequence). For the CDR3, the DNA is TGTGCCAGCAGTTTCCACGGGCAGGGGCCGATTGGCTACACCTTC. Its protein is CASSFHGQGPIGYTF.

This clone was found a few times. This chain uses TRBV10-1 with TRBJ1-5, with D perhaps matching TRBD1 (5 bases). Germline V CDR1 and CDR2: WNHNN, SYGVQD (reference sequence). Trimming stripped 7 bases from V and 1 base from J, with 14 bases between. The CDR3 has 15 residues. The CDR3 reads CASKFRQFSNQPQHF. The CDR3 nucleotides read TGCGCCAGCAAGTTTCGACAGTTCAGCAATCAGCCCCAGCATTTT.

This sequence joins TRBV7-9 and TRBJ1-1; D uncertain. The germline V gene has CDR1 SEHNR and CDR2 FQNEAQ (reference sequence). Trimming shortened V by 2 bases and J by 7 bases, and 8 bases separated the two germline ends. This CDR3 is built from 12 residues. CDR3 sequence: CASSLRLIEAFF. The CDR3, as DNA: TGTGCCAGCAGCTTAAGACTTATTGAAGCTTTCTTT. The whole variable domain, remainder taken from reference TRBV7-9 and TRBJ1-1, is DTGVSQNPRHKITKRGQNVTFRCDPISEHNRLYWYRQTLGQGPEFLTYFQNEAQLEKSRLLSDRFSAERPKGSFSTLEIQRTEQGDSAMYLCASSLRLIEAFFGQGTRLTVV.

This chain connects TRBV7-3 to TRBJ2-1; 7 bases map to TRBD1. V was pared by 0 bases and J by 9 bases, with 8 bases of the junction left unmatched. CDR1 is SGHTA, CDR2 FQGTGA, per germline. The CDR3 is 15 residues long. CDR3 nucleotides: TGTGCCAGCAGCTTAACAGGGGGCGGTCACACTGAGCAGTTCTTC. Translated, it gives CASSLTGGGHTEQFF.

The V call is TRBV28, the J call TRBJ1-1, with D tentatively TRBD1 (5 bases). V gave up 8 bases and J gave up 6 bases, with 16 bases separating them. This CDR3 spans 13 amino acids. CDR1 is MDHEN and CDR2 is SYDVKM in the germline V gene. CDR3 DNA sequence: TGTGCCAGCCGTCCGGGGGGTAGGGCTGAAGCTTTCTTT. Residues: CASRPGGRAEAFF. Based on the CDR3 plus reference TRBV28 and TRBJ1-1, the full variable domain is DVKVTQSSRYLVKRTGEKVFLECVQDMDHENMFWYRQDPGLGLRLIYFSYDVKMKEKGDIPEGYSVSREKKERFSLILESASTNQTSMYLCASRPGGRAEAFFGQGTRLTVV.

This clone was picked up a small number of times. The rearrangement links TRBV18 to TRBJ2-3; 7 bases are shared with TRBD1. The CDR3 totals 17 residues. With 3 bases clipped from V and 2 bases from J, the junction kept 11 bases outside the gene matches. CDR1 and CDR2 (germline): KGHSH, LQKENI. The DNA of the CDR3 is TGTGCCAGCTCACCGTTGGGGTCCGGGACAGTCACAGATACGCAGTATTTT. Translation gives CASSPLGSGTVTDTQYF. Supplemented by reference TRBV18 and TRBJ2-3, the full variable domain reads NAGVMQNPRHLVRRRGQEARLRCSPMKGHSHVYWYRQLPEEGLKFMVYLQKENIIDESGMPKERFSAEFPKEGPSILRIQQVVRGDSAAYFCASSPLGSGTVTDTQYFGPGTRLTVL.

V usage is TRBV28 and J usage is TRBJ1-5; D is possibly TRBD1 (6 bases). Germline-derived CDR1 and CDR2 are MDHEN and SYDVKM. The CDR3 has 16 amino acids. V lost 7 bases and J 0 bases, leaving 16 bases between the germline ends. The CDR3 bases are TGTGCCAGCATCGGGACACTGAGTTATAGCAATCAGCCCCAGCATTTT. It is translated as CASIGTLSYSNQPQHF. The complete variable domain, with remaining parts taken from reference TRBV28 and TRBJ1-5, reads DVKVTQSSRYLVKRTGEKVFLECVQDMDHENMFWYRQDPGLGLRLIYFSYDVKMKEKGDIPEGYSVSREKKERFSLILESASTNQTSMYLCASIGTLSYSNQPQHFGDGTRLSIL.

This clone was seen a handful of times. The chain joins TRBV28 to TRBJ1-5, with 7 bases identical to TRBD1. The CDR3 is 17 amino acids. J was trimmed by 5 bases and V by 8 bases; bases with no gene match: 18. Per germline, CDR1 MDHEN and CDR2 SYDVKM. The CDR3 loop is CASGPTGVRLFDQPQHF. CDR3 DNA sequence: TGTGCCAGCGGCCCTACAGGGGTCCGCCTCTTTGATCAGCCCCAGCATTTT.

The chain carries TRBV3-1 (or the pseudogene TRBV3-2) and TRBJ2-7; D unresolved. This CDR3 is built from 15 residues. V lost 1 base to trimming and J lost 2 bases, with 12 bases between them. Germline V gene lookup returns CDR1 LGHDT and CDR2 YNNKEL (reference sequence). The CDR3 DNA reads TGTGCCAGCAGCCAAGTTATGTCACTACCCTACGAGCAGTACTTC. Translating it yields CASSQVMSLPYEQYF.

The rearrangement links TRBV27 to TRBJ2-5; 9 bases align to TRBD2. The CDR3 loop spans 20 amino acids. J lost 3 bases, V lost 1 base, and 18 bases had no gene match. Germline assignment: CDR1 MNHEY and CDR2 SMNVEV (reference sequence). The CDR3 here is CASSLYRVSSGLAIKETQYF. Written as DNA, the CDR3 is TGTGCCAGCAGTTTATATCGCGTCTCCTCCGGACTAGCGATAAAAGAGACCCAGTACTTC.

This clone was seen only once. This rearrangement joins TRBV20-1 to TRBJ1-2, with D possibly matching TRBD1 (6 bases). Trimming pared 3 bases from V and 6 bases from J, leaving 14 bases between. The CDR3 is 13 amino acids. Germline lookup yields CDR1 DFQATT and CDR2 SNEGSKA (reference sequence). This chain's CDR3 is CSASQGQLDGYTF. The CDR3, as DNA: TGCAGTGCTAGTCAGGGGCAATTGGATGGCTACACCTTC.

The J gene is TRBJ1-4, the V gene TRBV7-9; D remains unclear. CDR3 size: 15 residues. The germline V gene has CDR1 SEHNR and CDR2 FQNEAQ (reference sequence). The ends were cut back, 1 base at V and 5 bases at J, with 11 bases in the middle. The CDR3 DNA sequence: TGTGCCAGCAGCTTAGGTAAGGAGGACAATGAAAAACTGTTTTTT. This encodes CASSLGKEDNEKLFF.

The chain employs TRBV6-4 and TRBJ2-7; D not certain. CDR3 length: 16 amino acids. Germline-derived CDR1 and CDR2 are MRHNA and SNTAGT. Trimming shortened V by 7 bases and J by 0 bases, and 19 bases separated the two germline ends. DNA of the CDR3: TGTGCCAGCATTGCGGATAGAAAAGCGAGCTCCTACGAGCAGTACTTC. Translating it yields CASIADRKASSYEQYF.

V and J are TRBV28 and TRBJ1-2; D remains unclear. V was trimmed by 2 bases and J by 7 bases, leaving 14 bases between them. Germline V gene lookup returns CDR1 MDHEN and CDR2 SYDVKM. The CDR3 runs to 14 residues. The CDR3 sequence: CASSLPTVSGGYTF. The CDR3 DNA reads TGTGCCAGCAGTTTACCAACAGTATCAGGTGGCTACACCTTC.

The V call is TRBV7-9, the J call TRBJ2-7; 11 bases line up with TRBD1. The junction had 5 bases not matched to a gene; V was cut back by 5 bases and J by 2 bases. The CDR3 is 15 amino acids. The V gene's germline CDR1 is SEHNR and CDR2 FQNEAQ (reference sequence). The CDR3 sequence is CASSAGTGGPYEQYF. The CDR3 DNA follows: TGTGCCAGCAGCGCCGGGACAGGGGGACCCTACGAGCAGTACTTC.

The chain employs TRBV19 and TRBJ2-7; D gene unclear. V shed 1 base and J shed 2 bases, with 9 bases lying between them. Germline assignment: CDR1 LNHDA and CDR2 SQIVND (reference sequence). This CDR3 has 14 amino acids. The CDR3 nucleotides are TGTGCCAGTAGTATAGCGCACAGTACCTACGAGCAGTACTTC. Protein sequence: CASSIAHSTYEQYF.

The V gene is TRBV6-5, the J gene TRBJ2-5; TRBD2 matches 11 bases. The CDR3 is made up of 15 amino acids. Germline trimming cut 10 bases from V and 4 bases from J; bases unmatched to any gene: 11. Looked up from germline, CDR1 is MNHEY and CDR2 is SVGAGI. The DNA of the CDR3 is TGTGCCACCAGCCGTAGCGGGGGGGCCTTAGAGACCCAGTACTTC. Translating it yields CATSRSGGALETQYF.

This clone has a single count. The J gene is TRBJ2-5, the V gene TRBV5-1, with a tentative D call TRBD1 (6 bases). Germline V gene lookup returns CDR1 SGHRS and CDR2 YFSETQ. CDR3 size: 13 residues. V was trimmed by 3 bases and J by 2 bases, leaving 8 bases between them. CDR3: CASSSQGQETQYF. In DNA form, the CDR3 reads TGCGCCAGCAGCTCACAGGGACAAGAGACCCAGTACTTC.

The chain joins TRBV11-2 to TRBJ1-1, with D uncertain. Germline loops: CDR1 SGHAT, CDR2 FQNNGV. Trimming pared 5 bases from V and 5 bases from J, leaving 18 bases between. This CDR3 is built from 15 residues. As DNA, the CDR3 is TGTGCCAGCAGCCCCGGGATCAATCAAAGGACTGAAGCTTTCTTT. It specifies CASSPGINQRTEAFF.

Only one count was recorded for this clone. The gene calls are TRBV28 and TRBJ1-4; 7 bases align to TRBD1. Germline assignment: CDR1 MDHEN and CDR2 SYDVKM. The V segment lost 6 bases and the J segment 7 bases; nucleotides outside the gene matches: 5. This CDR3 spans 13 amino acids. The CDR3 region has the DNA TGTGCCAGCAGCCGGGACAGCGTTGAAAAACTGTTTTTT. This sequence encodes CASSRDSVEKLFF.

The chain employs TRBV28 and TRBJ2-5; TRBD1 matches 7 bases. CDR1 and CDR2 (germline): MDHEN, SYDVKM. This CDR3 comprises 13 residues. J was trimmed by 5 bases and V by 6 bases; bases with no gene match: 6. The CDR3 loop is CASRPTGWETQYF. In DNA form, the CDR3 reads TGTGCCAGCAGACCGACAGGGTGGGAGACCCAGTACTTC.

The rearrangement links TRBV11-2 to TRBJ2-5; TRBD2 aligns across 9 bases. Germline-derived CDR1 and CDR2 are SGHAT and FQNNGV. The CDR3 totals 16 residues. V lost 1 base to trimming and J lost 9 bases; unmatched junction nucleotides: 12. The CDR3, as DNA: TGTGCCAGCAGCTTAGGTCGGGCTAGCGGGACTGGGGCCCAGTACTTC. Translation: CASSLGRASGTGAQYF. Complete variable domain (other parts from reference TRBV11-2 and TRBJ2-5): EAGVAQSPRYKIIEKRQSVAFWCNPISGHATLYWYQQILGQGPKLLIQFQNNGVVDDSQLPKDRFSAERLKGVDSTLKIQPAKLEDSAVYLCASSLGRASGTGAQYFGPGTRLLVL.

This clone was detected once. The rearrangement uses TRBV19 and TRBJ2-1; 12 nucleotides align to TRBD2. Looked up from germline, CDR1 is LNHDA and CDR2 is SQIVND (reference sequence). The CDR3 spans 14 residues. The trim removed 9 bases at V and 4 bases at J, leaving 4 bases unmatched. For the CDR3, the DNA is TGTGCCAGCAGGACTAGCGGGGCTTACAATGAGCAGTTCTTC. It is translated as CASRTSGAYNEQFF.

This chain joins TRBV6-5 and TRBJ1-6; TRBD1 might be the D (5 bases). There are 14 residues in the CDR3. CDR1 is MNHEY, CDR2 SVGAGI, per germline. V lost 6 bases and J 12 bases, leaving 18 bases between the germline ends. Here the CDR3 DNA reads TGTGCCAGCAGAGACGACAGTGACTGGGGACCCCTCCACTTT. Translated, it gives CASRDDSDWGPLHF.

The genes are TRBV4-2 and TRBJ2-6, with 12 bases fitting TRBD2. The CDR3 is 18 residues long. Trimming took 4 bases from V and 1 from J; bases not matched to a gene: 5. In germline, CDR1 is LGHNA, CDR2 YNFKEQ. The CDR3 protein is CASSRVLAGGSGANVLTF. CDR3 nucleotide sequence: TGTGCCAGCAGCCGGGTTCTAGCGGGAGGGTCTGGGGCCAACGTCCTGACTTTC.